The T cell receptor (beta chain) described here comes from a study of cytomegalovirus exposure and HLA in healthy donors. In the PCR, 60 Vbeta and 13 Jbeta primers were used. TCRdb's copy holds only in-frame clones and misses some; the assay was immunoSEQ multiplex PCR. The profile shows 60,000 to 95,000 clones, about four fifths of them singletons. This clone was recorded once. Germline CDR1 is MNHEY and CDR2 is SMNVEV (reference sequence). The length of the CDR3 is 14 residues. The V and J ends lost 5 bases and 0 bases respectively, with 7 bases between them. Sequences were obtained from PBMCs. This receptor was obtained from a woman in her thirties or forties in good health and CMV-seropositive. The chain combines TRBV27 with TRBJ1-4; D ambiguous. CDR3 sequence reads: CASSGGATNEKLFF. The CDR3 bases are TGTGCCAGCAGTGGAGGTGCAACTAATGAAAAACTGTTTTTT.